The TCR beta chain under discussion was sequenced for a study of T cell responses to AZD1222 COVID-19 vaccine. Study summary: Samples with a second dose at about 4 or about 12 weeks were pooled together.

Points on this clone: Its antigen is unidentified.

Study results and caveats: Repertoire sampling was restricted to post-peak T cell response timepoints. In the spike-specific TCR repertoire, nearly half reportedly target unmutated variant regions. Spike-wide coverage was observed for vaccine-associated CD4 TCRs, with dominant responses at 160-218 and 743-854.

This CDR3 is built from 15 residues. CDR1 MDHEN and CDR2 SYDVKM come from the germline V gene. Trimming removed 9 bases from V and 0 bases from J, with 15 bases in between. Measured with immunoSEQ multiplex PCR; TCRdb has only the in-frame clones, and not every one. The table records 95,000 to 150,000 clones, over 85% of them present only once. The sequencing here drew on peripheral blood, taken on day 0 of AZD1222 vaccination. The sequence was obtained from an adult in good health. The chain joins TRBV28 to TRBJ1-5, with D maybe TRBD1 (6 bases). This CDR3 reads CASGGDTNSNQPQHF. The CDR3 coding sequence is TGTGCCAGTGGTGGGGACACTAATAGCAATCAGCCCCAGCATTTT.